The rows below give T cell receptor beta chains drawn from one sample of a study of chemoradiotherapy in HPV16-positive cancers. Generated by immunoSEQ multiplex PCR, the TCRdb table keeps only in-frame clones and is missing some. The sample lists about 32,000 clones, about 91% occurring once. The sequenced sample was blood, obtained from a patient who underwent chemoradiotherapy. The receptors stem from a human donor with HPV-associated anogenital cancer. Both conserved end residues are part of each CDR3. A D gene is named only where the DNA matches it firmly. Only some rows state a clone size, as once, few, many or a class for expanded clones.

DNA,CDR3,D,J,size,V
TGCGCCAGCAGCCAGACCCACGGACTGCACAATGAGCAGTTCTTC,CASSQTHGLHNEQFF,.,TRBJ2-1,once,TRBV4-1
TGTGCCAGCAGGCCGGGACAGGCGATTAGCAATCAGCCCCAGCATTTT,CASRPGQAISNQPQHF,TRBD1,TRBJ1-5,once,TRBV27
TGCAGCGTTGAAGGGGGCGGAGGGGCGGGTTTCGGGGAGCTGTTTTTT,CSVEGGGGAGFGELFF,.,TRBJ2-2,.,TRBV29-1
TGTGCCAGCTCACCAGAGGGGCAGGTTCCCTACTATGGCTACACCTTC,CASSPEGQVPYYGYTF,.,TRBJ1-2,.,TRBV18
TGTGCCAGCACTCTCGTGGACAGGGGTCTTAATGAGCAGTTCTTC,CASTLVDRGLNEQFF,TRBD1,TRBJ2-1,.,TRBV28
TGTGCCAGCAGCAGGGTCAGCTCCTACAATGAGCAGTTCTTC,CASSRVSSYNEQFF,.,TRBJ2-1,.,TRBV27
TGTGCCAGCACTTCCCCCCCGGGACAGGAGAGATTTCGGCATGAGCAGTTCTTC,CASTSPPGQERFRHEQFF,TRBD1,TRBJ2-1,.,TRBV28
TGTGCCAGCTCACCAATAGCCAAAAACATTCAGTACTTC,CASSPIAKNIQYF,.,TRBJ2-4,.,TRBV18
TGTGCCAGCAAGCACAGGGTAAACACTGAAGCTTTCTTT,CASKHRVNTEAFF,.,TRBJ1-1,.,TRBV28
TGTGCCAGCAGCTCCGGATCCACAGGGTTCAGGGAGACCCAGTACTTC,CASSSGSTGFRETQYF,.,TRBJ2-5,.,TRBV5-4
TGTGCCAGCAGTTTATCGGGCAGACCCACAGATACGCAGTATTTT,CASSLSGRPTDTQYF,.,TRBJ2-3,.,TRBV27
TGTGCCAGCAGAGGCTACAGGTCCACAGATACGCAGTATTTT,CASRGYRSTDTQYF,.,TRBJ2-3,.,TRBV5-8
TGTGCCAGCAAGGGGGGGCTTAGCACAGATACGCAGTATTTT,CASKGGLSTDTQYF,.,TRBJ2-3,.,TRBV2
TGCGCCAGCAGCTTGGTAGGGGATAATGGGGACGAGCAGTACTTC,CASSLVGDNGDEQYF,.,TRBJ2-7,.,TRBV5-1
TGTGCCAGCAGTTCGGGACAGGTCGAGCAGTTCTTC,CASSSGQVEQFF,TRBD1,TRBJ2-1,.,TRBV6-5
TGTGCCACCCGCCCTAGCGACAGCACAGATACGCAGTATTTT,CATRPSDSTDTQYF,.,TRBJ2-3,once,TRBV15
TGTGCCAGCAGCTCCTTAGGGGGTTACCAGAACTATGGCTACACCTTC,CASSSLGGYQNYGYTF,.,TRBJ1-2,.,TRBV5-4
TGTGCCAGCAGCTTGGCACAGGTTAGTGGAAACACCATATATTTT,CASSLAQVSGNTIYF,.,TRBJ1-3,.,TRBV7-2
TGTGCCATCAGCCCAGCGGGGAATTCACCCCTCCACTTT,CAISPAGNSPLHF,.,TRBJ1-6,.,TRBV10-3
TGTGCCAGTACCCTATCGGACTGGACGAACACCGGGGAGCTGTTTTTT,CASTLSDWTNTGELFF,.,TRBJ2-2,few,TRBV19
TGTGCCAGCAGCCACGAATACACTGAAGCTTTCTTT,CASSHEYTEAFF,.,TRBJ1-1,.,TRBV14
TGCGCCAGCAGCCAATTTAGCGGGATCCAAGAGACCCAGTACTTC,CASSQFSGIQETQYF,TRBD2,TRBJ2-5,.,TRBV4-1
TGTGCCAAGTCAACTAGCGGGAGCTTCAATGAGCAGTTCTTC,CAKSTSGSFNEQFF,TRBD2,TRBJ2-1,.,TRBV2
TGTGCCAGCTCACCGAACTCCCAGGGAGGAGAGACCCAGTACTTC,CASSPNSQGGETQYF,.,TRBJ2-5,.,TRBV18
TGTGCCAGCAGCTTACATTCCGGGGCGATCGTCGAGCAGTACTTC,CASSLHSGAIVEQYF,.,TRBJ2-7,.,TRBV11-1
TGCGCCAGCAGCCAAGGGACGTTTTGGTCCTACAATGAGCAGTTCTTC,CASSQGTFWSYNEQFF,.,TRBJ2-1,.,TRBV4-1
TGTGCCAGCAGCAAAGCGCCCGGGGCGGAACATAATATGAGGTCACCCCTCCACTTT,CASSKAPGAEHNMRSPLHF,.,TRBJ1-6,.,TRBV21-1
TGTGCCAGCGCCGACTCCAACAGGGGAAACACTGAAGCTTTCTTT,CASADSNRGNTEAFF,TRBD1,TRBJ1-1,.,TRBV11-3
TGTGCCAGCCTTACAGGGGTGAATCAGCCCCAGCATTTT,CASLTGVNQPQHF,TRBD1,TRBJ1-5,.,TRBV6-1
TGTGCCTGGAGTACAGGGAGAACTGAAGCTTTCTTT,CAWSTGRTEAFF,.,TRBJ1-1,.,TRBV30
TGTGCCAGCAGCCCCGGTGACAGATTCTATGGCTACACCTTC,CASSPGDRFYGYTF,.,TRBJ1-2,.,TRBV7-9
TGTGCCAGCACCCAGGACGTTCGGGGCATTCAGTACTTC,CASTQDVRGIQYF,.,TRBJ2-4,.,TRBV6-6
TGCGCCAGCAGCTTGGTGTATACCCTTGGCCAATACAATGAGCAGTTCTTC,CASSLVYTLGQYNEQFF,.,TRBJ2-1,few,TRBV5-1
TGTGCCAGCAGCCCAGGGACTAGCGGGGGGTATAGCACAGATACGCAGTATTTT,CASSPGTSGGYSTDTQYF,TRBD2,TRBJ2-3,.,TRBV11-2
TGTGCCAGCAGTCGTTTCGGCGGGACAGGGTCCAACGAGCAGTACTTC,CASSRFGGTGSNEQYF,TRBD1,TRBJ2-7,.,TRBV28
TGTGCCAGCAGCCAAGACCAAGTGGGCGGGGGATTCTACGAGCAGTACTTC,CASSQDQVGGGFYEQYF,TRBD2,TRBJ2-7,few,TRBV4-2
TGTGCCAGCAGCTTAGACAGAGGGGCTGGAAACACCATATATTTT,CASSLDRGAGNTIYF,.,TRBJ1-3,.,TRBV11-2
TGTGCCCGTCACCGGGCAGGGGACTATGGCTACACCTTC,CARHRAGDYGYTF,.,TRBJ1-2,.,TRBV27
TGTGCCAGCAGTGAAGGACTCTCCTATAATTCACCCCTCCACTTT,CASSEGLSYNSPLHF,.,TRBJ1-6,.,TRBV6-1
TGTGCCAGCAGTTCCGGGACAGGGGGGGGTGGCTACACCTTC,CASSSGTGGGGYTF,TRBD1,TRBJ1-2,.,TRBV27
TGTGCCAGCAGTCCTTCGGCCGCGCAGCCCCAGCATTTT,CASSPSAAQPQHF,.,TRBJ1-5,.,TRBV28
TGTGCCGGGTCGTATGAGCCTTCTAACTATGGCTACACCTTC,CAGSYEPSNYGYTF,.,TRBJ1-2,.,TRBV6-6
TGTGCCAGCAGCCCATGGGACAGGGGGGACTATGGCTACACCTTC,CASSPWDRGDYGYTF,TRBD1,TRBJ1-2,once,TRBV9